A single sample gave rise to the 7 T cell receptor beta chains below, sequenced in a study of neurological immune-mediated disorders. TCRdb reprocessed the 5' RACE reads via MiXCR and lists one record per CDR3 protein. The table lists tens of thousands of distinct CDR3 sequences, 2.6% of them singletons, with 1.1% in the top ten. Sequencing was carried out using PBMCs. All receptors derive from a woman in her 30s with multiple sclerosis.

This clonotype was found many times. This chain links TRBV9 with TRBJ2-1; D is unresolved. The CDR3 contains 12 residues. V was trimmed by 5 bases and J by 3 bases, leaving 6 bases between them. Germline V gene lookup returns CDR1 SGDLS and CDR2 YYNGEE. CDR3: CASSYNYNEQFF. CDR3 nucleotides: TGTGCCAGCAGTTACAACTACAATGAGCAGTTCTTC.

In this sample, this clonotype turned up many times. The CDR3 DNA is TGTGCCAGCAGCTCGGAACTAGCGGGAGCCCACAATGAGCAGTTCTTC. It is translated as CASSSELAGAHNEQFF. V usage is TRBV7-6 and J usage is TRBJ2-1, with TRBD2 identical over 11 bases. V shed 4 bases, J shed 5 bases, and the junction held 7 bases outside the gene matches. Germline V gene sequence: CDR1 SGHVS, CDR2 FNYEAQ. The CDR3 runs 16 residues. Complete variable domain (other parts from reference TRBV7-6 and TRBJ2-1): GAGVSQSPRYKVTKRGQDVALRCDPISGHVSLYWYRQALGQGPEFLTYFNYEAQQDKSGLPNDRFSAERPEGSISTLTIQRTEQRDSAMYRCASSSELAGAHNEQFFGPGTRLTVL.

This clonotype was picked up many times. The V and J genes are TRBV5-1 and TRBJ1-6; D remains unclear. The germline V gene has CDR1 SGHRS and CDR2 YFSETQ. V dropped 0 bases and J dropped 9 bases, with 10 bases sitting between them. The CDR3 spans 14 residues. This CDR3 reads CASSLGTVGSPLHF. For the CDR3, the DNA is TGCGCCAGCAGCTTGGGCACCGTGGGTTCACCCCTCCACTTT.

Ten or more counts support this clonotype. The chain couples TRBV5-1 to TRBJ2-7; the match to TRBD1 covers 11 bases. Trimming took 4 bases from V and 0 from J; bases not matched to a gene: 3. CDR1 and CDR2 (germline): SGHRS, YFSETQ. This CDR3 spans 15 amino acids. CDR3 DNA sequence: TGCGCCAGCAGCCCGGGGACAGGGGGCTCCTACGAGCAGTACTTC. Amino acids: CASSPGTGGSYEQYF.

This clonotype was observed many times. This chain joins TRBV28 and TRBJ1-1, with D perhaps matching TRBD1 (5 bases). The germline V gene has CDR1 MDHEN and CDR2 SYDVKM. Trimming removed 5 bases from V and 1 base from J, with 14 bases in between. This CDR3 is built from 15 residues. As DNA, the CDR3 is TGTGCCAGCAGTAAAACCGGGACCCCGAACACTGAAGCTTTCTTT. Protein product: CASSKTGTPNTEAFF.

As regards this clonotype: Relative to the germline gene, one junction end is altered; a read error may explain this. The J gene is TRBJ1-5, the V gene TRBV6-2 or TRBV6-3, with 8 bases matching TRBD1. This CDR3 has 15 amino acids. The germline CDR1 and CDR2 sequences are MNHEY and SVGEGT. The CDR3 nucleotides read TGTGCCAGCACTCTCGGGCGACAGGGGCGCAAGACCCAGAATTTT. Translating gives CASTLGRQGRKTQNF.

This clonotype was recorded many times. The V and J genes are TRBV7-8 and TRBJ2-1, with D tentatively TRBD1 (5 bases). From germline, CDR1 is SGHVS and CDR2 FQNEAQ. The V end was cut by 5 bases, the J end by 0 bases, with 14 bases between. CDR3 length equals 16 residues. The CDR3 region is CASSIQTAISYNEQFF. CDR3 nucleotides: TGTGCCAGCAGCATCCAGACAGCTATCTCCTACAATGAGCAGTTCTTC.